One and the same sample provided the 21 T cell receptor beta chains below, sequenced in a study of blood T cell repertoires in COVID-19. The method was immunoSEQ multiplex PCR; TCRdb's version includes in-frame clones alone and lacks a portion of them. The repertoire consists of roughly 310,000 clones, with 88% occurring once and the leading ten covering roughly 4%. Sequencing was done on a sample of peripheral blood. These receptors were obtained from a woman aged 50 to 65 with active or convalescent COVID-19.

The V call is TRBV12-3 or TRBV12-4, the J call TRBJ1-6; no clear D gene. The germline V and J ends were trimmed by 3 bases and 8 bases, with 2 bases remaining between them. The CDR3 totals 11 residues. DNA for the CDR3: TGTGCCAGCAGTTTCGATTCACCCCTCCACTTT. Amino acid sequence: CASSFDSPLHF.

This clone is a singleton in its sample. The chain combines TRBV28 with TRBJ1-1; the D gene is possibly TRBD1 (5 bases). This CDR3 is 17 amino acids long. Trimming took 5 bases from V and 6 from J, leaving 25 bases between them. Germline CDR1 and CDR2: MDHEN and SYDVKM. CDR3 sequence reads: CASSTGTAGVRSSEAFF. CDR3 nucleotides: TGTGCCAGCAGTACCGGGACTGCGGGGGTCCGGTCTTCTGAAGCTTTCTTT.

The chain is built from TRBV5-4 and TRBJ1-2; 7 positions agree with TRBD1. The ends lost 1 base at V and 8 bases at J; junction bases unmatched: 11. This CDR3 is 15 amino acids long. Germline V gene data show CDR1 as SGHNT and CDR2 as YYREEE (reference sequence). The CDR3 loop reads CASSLRDSRGRGYTF. The DNA of the CDR3 is TGTGCCAGCAGCTTGAGGGACAGCCGTGGAAGGGGCTACACCTTC.

This clone was counted only a few times. The rearrangement uses TRBV4-1 and TRBJ1-2, with a weak D call TRBD1 (5 bases). The CDR3 runs to 15 residues. Germline V gives CDR1 MGHRA, CDR2 YSYEKL. Trimming stripped 4 bases from V and 5 bases from J, with 17 bases between. The CDR3: CASSPSVTAIYGYTF. The CDR3 DNA is TGCGCCAGCAGCCCGAGCGTGACAGCTATATATGGCTACACCTTC.

This rearrangement joins TRBV30 to TRBJ1-6, with 7 positions matching TRBD1. There are 13 residues in the CDR3. Germline values: CDR1 GTSNPN, CDR2 SVGIG (reference sequence). Losses at the gene ends were 8 bases for V and 8 bases for J; bases not matched to a gene: 9. In nucleotides, the CDR3 is TGTGCCCACGAAGGGACAGTTGATTCACCCCTCCACTTT. Translating gives CAHEGTVDSPLHF.

J is TRBJ2-1 and V is TRBV12-3 or TRBV12-4; 7 bases match TRBD1. There are 13 residues in the CDR3. The V and J ends lost 0 bases and 9 bases, in that order; junction bases with no gene match: 2. The CDR3 spells CASSLAGDSEQFF. The CDR3 DNA follows: TGTGCCAGCAGTTTAGCGGGGGACAGTGAGCAGTTCTTC.

In this sample, this clone turned up once. The CDR3 is CASSLSAPGQGYEQYF. As DNA, the CDR3 is TGTGCCAGCAGCTTGAGTGCCCCGGGACAGGGCTACGAGCAGTACTTC. The chain employs TRBV5-4 and TRBJ2-7; 9 bases are shared with TRBD1. CDR1 is SGHNT and CDR2 is YYREEE in the germline V gene (reference sequence). The V segment lost 1 base and the J segment 3 bases; nucleotides outside the gene matches: 8. This CDR3 region has 16 residues.

The chain has TRBV5-1 and TRBJ2-2, with D possibly TRBD1 on 6 matching bases. The CDR3 runs to 13 residues. V was trimmed by 4 bases and J by 5 bases, leaving 9 bases between them. Germline V lookup: CDR1 SGHRS, CDR2 YFSETQ. DNA for the CDR3: TGCGCCAGCAGCCCTACAGGGACCGGGGAGCTGTTTTTT. This translates into CASSPTGTGELFF.

This clone occurred a few times. J is TRBJ2-1 and V is TRBV24-1; perhaps TRBD2 as D (7 bases). The CDR3 sequence is 13 residues long. Germline V lookup: CDR1 KGHDR, CDR2 SFDVKD. V was shortened by 8 bases and J by 10 bases, with 17 bases between the two germline ends. CDR3 loop: CATKGARGGEQFF. The CDR3 DNA is TGTGCCACCAAAGGCGCCAGGGGAGGGGAGCAGTTCTTC.

The CDR3: CASSLVAGLAEQYF. The CDR3 nucleotides are TGTGCCAGCAGCTTAGTCGCCGGACTAGCGGAACAGTACTTC. The V gene is TRBV11-2, the J gene TRBJ2-4; TRBD2 agrees at 10 bases. The CDR3 contains 14 residues. Germline CDR1 reads SGHAT; CDR2 reads FQNNGV. The J segment lost 13 bases and the V segment lost 1 base, leaving 7 bases of the junction unmatched.

The gene calls are TRBV5-1 and TRBJ1-1, with TRBD1 identical over 7 bases. Per the germline V gene, CDR1 is SGHRS and CDR2 is YFSETQ. With V trimmed by 0 bases and J by 2 bases, 1 base remained unmatched. The CDR3 runs 14 residues. The DNA for the CDR3 is TGCGCCAGCAGCTTGGGAGGGGGCAACACTGAAGCTTTCTTT. Amino acid sequence: CASSLGGGNTEAFF.

V usage is TRBV10-3 and J usage is TRBJ1-5, with D possibly TRBD1 on 6 matching bases. Germline V CDR1 and CDR2: ENHRY, SYGVKD. This CDR3 contains 14 residues. Trimming removed 0 bases at V and 7 bases at J, with 10 bases between. The CDR3 protein is CAISESQGSQPQHF. DNA of the CDR3: TGTGCCATCAGTGAGTCTCAGGGGAGCCAGCCCCAGCATTTT.

The chain uses TRBV9 and TRBJ1-3; D is unclear. CDR3 length equals 16 residues. Looked up from germline, CDR1 is SGDLS and CDR2 is YYNGEE. V was cut by 2 bases and J by 3 bases, with 15 bases left in between. The CDR3 coding sequence is TGTGCCAGCAGCGTCGATCCCGTTAGAGGTGGAAACACCATATATTTT. It encodes CASSVDPVRGGNTIYF.

The J gene is TRBJ2-7, the V gene TRBV3-1 (or the pseudogene TRBV3-2), with 13 bases identical to TRBD2. The CDR3 consists of 15 residues. Germline loops: CDR1 LGHDT, CDR2 YNNKEL (reference sequence). Losses at the gene ends were 1 base for V and 6 bases for J; bases not matched to a gene: 3. CDR3 sequence reads: CASSQGTSGSTEQYF. CDR3 sequence (DNA): TGTGCCAGCAGCCAAGGGACTAGCGGGAGTACCGAGCAGTACTTC.

This clone was observed a single time. This sequence joins TRBV18 and TRBJ2-5; 8 nucleotides match TRBD1. With 2 bases clipped from V and 4 bases from J, the junction kept 0 bases outside the gene matches. This CDR3 has 13 amino acids. The germline V gene encodes CDR1 KGHSH and CDR2 LQKENI. Here the CDR3 DNA reads TGTGCCAGCTCACCAACAGGGGGAGAGACCCAGTACTTC. Protein: CASSPTGGETQYF.

This clone was detected only once. V gene TRBV29-1 combines with J gene TRBJ1-1; D is perhaps TRBD1 (6 bases). CDR3 length: 13 residues. Trimming shortened V by 7 bases and J by 4 bases, and 16 bases separated the two germline ends. The germline gives CDR1 SQVTM, CDR2 ANQGSEA. This CDR3 reads CSARGGAATEAFF. The CDR3 nucleotides are TGCAGCGCCCGAGGGGGGGCTGCCACTGAAGCTTTCTTT. The full variable domain, rest sourced from reference TRBV29-1 and TRBJ1-1, is SAVISQKPSRDICQRGTSLTIQCQVDSQVTMMFWYRQQPGQSLTLIATANQGSEATYESGFVIDKFPISRPNLTFSTLTVSNMSPEDSSIYLCSARGGAATEAFFGQGTRLTVV.

The chain carries TRBV4-1 and TRBJ1-2; 8 bases line up with TRBD1. Germline V gene sequence: CDR1 MGHRA, CDR2 YSYEKL. After removal of 0 bases from V and 10 bases from J, the junction contained 7 bases not matched to a gene. This CDR3 has 14 residues. The CDR3: CASSQDVGQGYYTF. The CDR3 nucleotides are TGCGCCAGCAGCCAAGATGTCGGACAGGGTTACTACACCTTC.

This chain joins TRBV5-1 and TRBJ1-2, with D maybe TRBD1 (5 bases). The CDR3 length is 17 residues. Germline V CDR1 and CDR2: SGHRS, YFSETQ. V was pared by 2 bases and J by 4 bases, with 21 bases between. The CDR3 nucleotides are TGCGCCAGCAGCTTCACATATACCTCCCTGGGGGGCTATGGCTACACCTTC. This encodes CASSFTYTSLGGYGYTF.

The chain links TRBV12-5 to TRBJ2-7; TRBD1 aligns across 7 bases. The CDR3 is made up of 13 amino acids. V was pared by 1 base and J by 4 bases, with 1 base of the junction left unmatched. CDR1 is LGHNT and CDR2 is FRNRAP in the germline V gene. CDR3 sequence: CASGLGQGYEQYF. The CDR3 coding sequence is TGTGCTAGTGGTTTGGGACAGGGATACGAGCAGTACTTC. The whole variable domain, remainder taken from reference TRBV12-5 and TRBJ2-7, is DARVTQTPRHKVTEMGQEVTMRCQPILGHNTVFWYRQTMMQGLELLAYFRNRAPLDDSGMPKDRFSAEMPDATLATLKIQPSEPRDSAVYFCASGLGQGYEQYFGPGTRLTVT.

The chain has TRBV18 and TRBJ2-5; tentative D call: TRBD1 (6 bases). V was clipped by 4 bases and J by 4 bases, with 10 bases between them. The CDR3 extends over 13 amino acids. The germline V gene has CDR1 KGHSH and CDR2 LQKENI. CDR3 sequence reads: CASSRDIRETQYF. The CDR3 DNA is TGTGCCAGCTCACGGGACATAAGAGAGACCCAGTACTTC.

As regards this clone: A read error may produce the germline difference seen at one junction end. The chain employs TRBV28 and TRBJ2-1; TRBD2 matches 10 bases. Germline CDR1 and CDR2: MDHEN and SYDVKM. The CDR3 contains 12 residues. The CDR3 loop reads CASEPEAGGPIF. CDR3 nucleotide sequence: TGTGCCAGCGAACCCGAAGCGGGAGGGCCTATCTTC.